These 26 T cell receptor beta chains originate from one sample sequenced in a study of molecular identifiers for immune sequencing clone quantification. One entry per CDR3 protein results from TCRdb running MiXCR on the PCR reads. The sample includes under 650,000 distinct CDR3 sequences, just under 20% of them seen just once. Sequenced sample: naive CD8+ T cells from blood, with Jurkat cell RNA spiked in. Subset: FACS-sorted CD8+CD4-CCR7+CD45RA+ naive T cells. The receptors stem from a human donor in good health. Some libraries in this study had Jurkat cell RNA spiked in.

This clonotype was detected ten times or more. The gene calls are TRBV6-5 and TRBJ2-6; D is unclear. Trimming stripped 2 bases from V and 4 bases from J, with 3 bases between. The CDR3 runs 13 residues. Germline loops: CDR1 MNHEY, CDR2 SVGAGI. The CDR3 nucleotides read TGTGCCAGCAGTTACGAAGGGGCCAACGTCCTGACTTTC. Translating it yields CASSYEGANVLTF.

This clonotype was recorded many times. The rearrangement joins TRBV27 to TRBJ2-6; D ambiguous. Trimming removed 10 bases from V and 0 bases from J, with 10 bases in between. Germline CDR1 and CDR2: MNHEY and SMNVEV (reference sequence). The CDR3 sequence is 14 residues long. The CDR3 DNA reads TGTGCCACCCAGACTTTCTCTGGGGCCAACGTCCTGACTTTC. Translated, it gives CATQTFSGANVLTF.

This chain links TRBV4-2 with TRBJ2-4; the D is unclear. The CDR3 loop spans 18 amino acids. The ends were cut back, 0 bases at V and 0 bases at J, with 15 bases in the middle. Germline assignment: CDR1 LGHNA and CDR2 YNFKEQ. CDR3 in amino acids: CASSQDTPLVLAKNIQYF. As DNA, the CDR3 is TGTGCCAGCAGCCAAGACACCCCCTTGGTCCTAGCCAAAAACATTCAGTACTTC.

At least ten counts were recorded for this clonotype. The chain has TRBV6-2 or TRBV6-3 and TRBJ1-1; weak D call: TRBD1 (5 bases). The germline V gene has CDR1 MNHEY and CDR2 SVGEGT. Deletions cut 5 bases from V and 5 bases from J, with 12 bases between. The CDR3 loop spans 13 amino acids. The CDR3 reads CASSPGGWTEAFF. CDR3 bases: TGTGCCAGCAGTCCCGGGGGTTGGACTGAAGCTTTCTTT.

In its sample, this clonotype was seen many times. The chain has TRBV9 and TRBJ2-7; possible D gene TRBD1, 5 bases. With 0 bases removed from V and 5 bases from J, the gap between germline ends came to 15 bases. The V gene's germline CDR1 is SGDLS and CDR2 YYNGEE. CDR3 length equals 15 residues. CDR3 coding DNA: TGTGCCAGCAGCGTAGATCAGGGAAGGATCCACGAGCAGTACTTC. It translates to CASSVDQGRIHEQYF.

Notes on this clonotype: A much larger clone lies one base from this, so it may be a read error. This CDR3 fails to terminate in the conserved phenylalanine or tryptophan, so it likely reflects a read error. The chain joins TRBV5-3 to TRBJ1-5, with D possibly matching TRBD1 (5 bases). TRBV5-3 is an ORF, with its function uncertain. The CDR3 has 14 amino acids. The CDR3 here is CASSLRQNNQPQHS. The DNA for the CDR3 is TGTGCCAGCAGCTTGCGACAGAACAATCAGCCCCAGCATTCT.

Worth noting for this clonotype: This may be a read error, as it is one base from a much larger clone. The chain is built from TRBV27 and TRBJ2-2, with a tentative D call TRBD2 (6 bases). V lost 5 bases and J lost 5, with 18 bases in between. The CDR3 covers 16 residues. Germline V CDR1 and CDR2: MNHEY, SMNVEV (reference sequence). The CDR3 here is CASSPLLTGDTGELFF. CDR3 coding DNA: TGTGCCAGCAGTCCGCTCCTAACGGGAGATACCGGGGAGCTGTTTTTT.

This clonotype was picked up many times. The CDR3 region is CASSSDSAYEQYF. The CDR3 coding sequence is TGTGCCAGCAGTTCCGACTCAGCCTACGAGCAGTACTTC. J is TRBJ2-7 and V is TRBV9; D unclear. Trimming removed 5 bases at V and 2 bases at J, with 11 bases between. CDR3 length equals 13 residues. CDR1 and CDR2 (germline): SGDLS, YYNGEE.

This clonotype was counted between two and nine times. The chain links TRBV7-9 to TRBJ2-2; 11 positions agree with TRBD2. Germline CDR1 is SEHNR and CDR2 is FQNEAQ (reference sequence). The V segment lost 5 bases and the J segment 0 bases; nucleotides outside the gene matches: 8. This CDR3 spans 18 amino acids. The CDR3 sequence is CASSLIAGGLSNTGELFF. CDR3 in DNA: TGTGCCAGCAGCCTGATAGCGGGGGGGCTGTCGAACACCGGGGAGCTGTTTTTT.

In the case of this clonotype: Being one base from a much bigger clone, this may be a read error. The V and J genes are TRBV9 and TRBJ2-3, with TRBD1 matching 10 bases. The CDR3 totals 15 residues. Germline CDR1 SGDLS, CDR2 YYNGEE. In nucleotides, the CDR3 is TGTGCCAGCAGCGAGGGGACAGGGGTATCAGATACGCTGTATTTT. It yields the protein CASSEGTGVSDTLYF.

This clonotype was counted between two and nine times. J is TRBJ2-7 and V is TRBV4-1, with a tentative D call TRBD2 (7 bases). This CDR3 is built from 16 residues. V dropped 0 bases and J dropped 6 bases, with 18 bases sitting between them. Germline V gene data show CDR1 as MGHRA and CDR2 as YSYEKL. The CDR3 nucleotides read TGCGCCAGCAGCCAAGATCCGGGGGGCGCCTTCCTCGAGCAGTACTTC. It codes for CASSQDPGGAFLEQYF.

This clonotype came up many times. The chain has TRBV18 and TRBJ1-2; D not certain. This CDR3 contains 13 residues. V shed 5 bases and J shed 4 bases, with 11 bases lying between them. Looked up from germline, CDR1 is KGHSH and CDR2 is LQKENI. The CDR3 region has the DNA TGTGCCAGCTCATCCGACGTGGGCTATGGCTACACCTTC. Its translation: CASSSDVGYGYTF.

Remarks on this clonotype: A read error is possible here, since a much larger clone lies one base away. This chain connects TRBV19 to TRBJ2-5; weak D call: TRBD1 (5 bases). In germline, CDR1 is LNHDA, CDR2 SQIVND (reference sequence). The CDR3 is made up of 13 amino acids. CDR3 sequence reads: CVSSAYPLGHLDF. CDR3 nucleotides: TGTGTCAGTAGTGCCTACCCTTTGGGGCATTTGGACTTC.

The rearrangement uses TRBV5-5 and TRBJ2-2; the D gene is possibly TRBD2 (6 bases). The germline CDR1 and CDR2 sequences are SGHKS and YYEKEE (reference sequence). V was cut by 0 bases and J by 10 bases, with 31 bases left in between. The CDR3 is made up of 20 amino acids. The DNA of the CDR3 is TGTGCCAGCAGCTTGGCCGGGCGGAGGGCAGGGATGAAGAAGGCCGTGGAGCTGTTTTTT. It codes for CASSLAGRRAGMKKAVELFF.

This clonotype was seen at least ten times. The V gene is TRBV6-5, the J gene TRBJ2-3, with D possibly called TRBD1 or TRBD2 (5 bases each). Per the germline V gene, CDR1 is MNHEY and CDR2 is SVGAGI. Trimming removed 5 bases at V and 0 bases at J, with 15 bases between. This CDR3 region has 16 residues. This CDR3 is CASSPWDPRSTDTQYF. DNA for the CDR3: TGTGCCAGCAGTCCGTGGGACCCTCGCAGCACAGATACGCAGTATTTT.

This clonotype was detected a few times. A much larger clone sits a single nucleotide away, making a read error possible. This sequence joins TRBV29-1 and TRBJ2-1; D is possibly TRBD1 or TRBD2 (5 bases each). CDR3 size: 15 residues. Germline loops: CDR1 SQVTM, CDR2 ANQGSEA. Deletions cut 6 bases from V and 6 bases from J, with 21 bases between. Written as DNA, the CDR3 is TGCAGCGTGAGCCCGGGACGGCTAGCCTGCAATGAGCAGTTCTTC. Translating gives CSVSPGRLACNEQFF.

As to this clonotype: A much larger clone lies one base from this, so it may be a read error. The gene calls are TRBV18 and TRBJ2-7; D possibly corresponds to TRBD1 (6 bases). The CDR3 length is 13 residues. Germline-derived CDR1 and CDR2 are KGHSH and LQKENI. DNA for the CDR3: TGTGCCGGCTCACCTCCGTCAGGGGTCGAGCAGTACTTC. Residues: CAGSPPSGVEQYF.

The chain carries TRBV2 and TRBJ2-1; the D gene is possibly TRBD2 (6 bases). Germline assignment: CDR1 SNHLY and CDR2 FYNNEI. V was clipped by 3 bases and J by 3 bases, with 18 bases between them. There are 17 residues in the CDR3. DNA for the CDR3: TGTGCCAGCAGTGAGACCCCGGGCGGGGCTGACTACAATGAGCAGTTCTTC. It encodes CASSETPGGADYNEQFF.

Note on this clonotype: This likely stems from a read error, as it lies one base from a far larger clone. The V and J genes are TRBV5-6 and TRBJ2-7; D call uncertain. Per the germline V gene, CDR1 is SGHDT and CDR2 is YYEEEE. The CDR3 covers 13 residues. The CDR3 loop reads CANSFGVSYEQYF. The CDR3 DNA follows: TGTGCCAACAGCTTTGGAGTATCCTACGAGCAGTACTTC.

V gene TRBV24-1 combines with J gene TRBJ2-2, with 7 bases that match TRBD1. Germline V gene sequence: CDR1 KGHDR, CDR2 SFDVKD. V was pared by 5 bases and J by 6 bases, with 5 bases of the junction left unmatched. The CDR3 extends over 14 amino acids. Written as DNA, the CDR3 is TGTGCCACCAGTGTCCAGGGGGATCCCGGGGAGCTGTTTTTT. Translating gives CATSVQGDPGELFF.

This chain links TRBV5-6 with TRBJ2-7; a possible D gene is TRBD2 (6 bases). Trimming stripped 5 bases from V and 7 bases from J, with 13 bases between. This CDR3 spans 12 amino acids. From germline, CDR1 is SGHDT and CDR2 YYEEEE. The CDR3 DNA sequence: TGTGCCAGCAGGGGGGTCGCGGGGGAGCAGTACTTC. Its translation is CASRGVAGEQYF. The whole variable domain, filled in from reference TRBV5-6 and TRBJ2-7, reads DAGVTQSPTHLIKTRGQQVTLRCSPKSGHDTVSWYQQALGQGPQFIFQYYEEEERQRGNFPDRFSGHQFPNYSSELNVNALLLGDSALYLCASRGVAGEQYFGPGTRLTVT.

This chain links TRBV6-2 or TRBV6-3 with TRBJ2-1; 8 bases match TRBD2. The CDR3 sequence is 16 residues long. Germline loops: CDR1 MNHEY, CDR2 SVGEGT. Trimming took 4 bases from V and 2 from J; bases not matched to a gene: 7. The CDR3 nucleotides read TGTGCCAGCAGTTTCGGCGGGGGGCCTCCCTACAATGAGCAGTTCTTC. Translated, it gives CASSFGGGPPYNEQFF.

This clonotype was counted at least ten times. The gene calls are TRBV7-9 and TRBJ2-7; no reliable D call. The CDR3 is made up of 15 amino acids. Trimming removed 1 base from V and 5 bases from J, with 15 bases in between. Germline CDR1 and CDR2: SEHNR and FQNEAQ (reference sequence). This CDR3 is CASSLGAQTGNEQYF. The CDR3 DNA is TGTGCCAGCAGCTTAGGAGCGCAGACTGGTAACGAGCAGTACTTC.

V gene TRBV3-2 combines with J gene TRBJ2-3; the D call TRBD2 from the table was never checked on the DNA. TRBV3-2 is a documented pseudogene. This CDR3 spans 19 amino acids. Here the CDR3 DNA reads TGTGCCAGCAGCCAAGGGTGGCTAGCGGGAGGGTGTGTCACAGATACGCAGTATTTT. Its protein product is CASSQGWLAGGCVTDTQYF.

Many counts were recorded for this clonotype. V gene TRBV14 combines with J gene TRBJ2-2; tentative D call: TRBD2 (6 bases). This CDR3 comprises 16 residues. Germline V gene data show CDR1 as SGHDN and CDR2 as FVKESK. Trimming removed 1 base from V and 6 bases from J, with 15 bases in between. CDR3 coding DNA: TGTGCCAGCAGCCAAGCCCCGGGGGAGTCCCCCGGGGAGCTGTTTTTT. Translating gives CASSQAPGESPGELFF.

This clonotype was counted at least ten times. The J gene is TRBJ1-1, the V gene TRBV6-5; 7 bases agree with TRBD1. J was trimmed by 3 bases and V by 6 bases; bases with no gene match: 13. The CDR3 has 16 residues. The germline V gene encodes CDR1 MNHEY and CDR2 SVGAGI. The CDR3 is CASRGDGTVEYTEAFF. The CDR3 nucleotides read TGTGCCAGCAGAGGAGATGGGACAGTCGAGTACACTGAAGCTTTCTTT.